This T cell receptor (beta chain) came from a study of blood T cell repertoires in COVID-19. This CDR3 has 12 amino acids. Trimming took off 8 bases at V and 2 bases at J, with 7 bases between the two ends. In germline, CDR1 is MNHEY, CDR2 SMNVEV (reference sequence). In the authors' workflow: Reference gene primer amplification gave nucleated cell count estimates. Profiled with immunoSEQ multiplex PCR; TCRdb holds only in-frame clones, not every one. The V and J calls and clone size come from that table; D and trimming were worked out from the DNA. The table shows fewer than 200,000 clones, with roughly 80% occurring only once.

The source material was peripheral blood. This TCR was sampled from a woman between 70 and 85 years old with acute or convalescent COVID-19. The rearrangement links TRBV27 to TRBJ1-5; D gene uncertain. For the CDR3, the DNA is TGTGCCAGCGGGAGAGGCAATCAGCCCCAGCATTTT. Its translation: CASGRGNQPQHF.